This T cell receptor (beta chain) was sequenced for a study of T cell responses to AZD1222 COVID-19 vaccine (dated by TCRdb to about 2021). As for the study more broadly: TCR sequencing covered 233 trial participants: 200 to 220 given two doses of AZD1222 and 26 given two doses of MenACWY control vaccine. Trial participants were enrolled into age subgroups of 18-55, 56-69 and 70-plus years, which contained 148, 28 and 57 TCR-sequenced participants, respectively. What the authors observed across the whole study: After two AZD1222 doses, spike-specific TCR breadth and depth were significantly higher than at day 0 and than in MenACWY recipients. No day 14 peak-response samples were available, so repertoires were characterized only after the peak T cell response. Reportedly, close to half of the unique spike-specific TCRs recognized epitopes lying outside the regions that are mutated in the B.1.351 and B.1.1.7 variants. The vaccine-associated CD4 TCRs covered the entire spike protein, and the dominant responses fell in regions 160-218 and 743-854. The 56-69-year group was small, and its depth increase did not reach significance, likely because of low power. Most participants were white British and females outnumbered males, and the authors suggested that clonal diversity may have been underestimated. Conclusions about previously exposed vaccinees were limited because only a handful of AZD1222 recipients were SARS-CoV-2 seropositive at baseline.

Spanning cysteine to phenylalanine, the CDR3 consists of 13 amino acids. The sequence is cut down to CDR3 DNA, 39 bases in frame from base 1. From the germline V gene, CDR1 is MDHEN and CDR2 is SYDVKM. V and J are truncated by 3 bases and 0 bases respectively, leaving an intervening sequence of 4 bases. According to the study, the label for this sample's time point signals: about 28 days (+/-7) after the second vaccine dose. AZD1222 recipients whose second dose came at about 4 weeks and those whose second dose came at about 12 weeks were combined into one group, since spike-specific TCR depth and breadth did not differ between the two schedules. Vaccinee samples were obtained from the UK trials COV001 and COV002, which included a single-blind randomized controlled phase 2/3 trial of AZD1222 (ChAdOx1 nCoV-19) in healthy adults. Trial participant PBMC samples were collected at day 0 and day 28 after the second dose for TCRbeta chain sequencing.

The CDR3 regions of human TCRbeta chains were subjected to immunosequencing. The authors processed their data as follows. TCRs in the repertoires were compared against a reference library of SARS-CoV-2-specific TCRs that had been generated with the MIRA antigen-specificity platform. Breadth meant the fraction of unique TCRs that were SARS-CoV-2-associated, whereas depth meant the fraction of total T cells that were SARS-CoV-2-associated. Using the MIRA data, each spike-specific TCR was assigned both to the spike region to which the TCR was reactive and to a CD4 or CD8 class. Log10-transformed breadth and depth values were compared by one-way ANOVA with Sidak's multiple comparisons tests. In its TCRdb copy, this immuneACCESS table keeps in-frame sequences only and misses some clones. Where compared with another copy, unresolved V genes explain less than half of these, and the others have no known cause. V, J and clone size derive from that table, while D and trimming were established from the DNA sequence. For this sample there are about 69,000 clones; about four fifths appear just once. Over 11% of the sample is held by the ten biggest clonotypes.

This clone was counted a single time. This clone's antigen is unknown. No much larger clonotype is one base removed from it; base qualities were not supplied. The receptor comes from an adult who received the AZD1222 COVID-19 vaccine. The sequencing here drew on peripheral blood, taken 28 days after the second AZD1222 dose. Recombination linked TRBV28 to TRBJ2-3; the D gene lacks a confident call. The DNA is TGTGCCAGCAGTTTTATTAGCACAGATACGCAGTATTTT. Its product reads: CASSFISTDTQYF.